Shown below are 30 T cell receptor beta chains from a single sample sequenced in a study of regulatory T cells in long-lasting Graves disease. Time point: newly diagnosed GD, antithyroid drugs for less than 3 months. RNA extracted from PBMCs served as the sequencing template. Arm-PCR of CDR3 regions with iRepertoire HTBI primers generated TCR beta libraries. One entry per CDR3 protein, called by TCRdb with MiXCR from the multiplex PCR reads. In the table there are about 540,000 distinct CDR3 sequences, around an eighth of which are singletons. These data were also filed under a second study, of T cells in Graves' hyperthyroidism and ophthalmopathy.

Sequenced material: peripheral blood mononuclear cells (PBMCs), taken at new diagnosis, from a patient treated with antithyroid drugs. Receptor source: a man aged 25 to 40 with Graves disease.

The table lists this clonotype with many counts. V is TRBV29-1 and J is TRBJ2-4; 9 bases line up with TRBD1. Germline V gene data show CDR1 as SQVTM and CDR2 as ANQGSEA. J lost 9 bases, V lost 1 base, and 4 bases had no gene match. The CDR3 runs 13 residues. CDR3 in DNA: TGCAGCGTTGAAGGGGGACAGGGCTTCATTCAGTACTTC. It codes for CSVEGGQGFIQYF. The variable domain in full, with the rest retrieved from reference TRBV29-1 and TRBJ2-4, is SAVISQKPSRDICQRGTSLTIQCQVDSQVTMMFWYRQQPGQSLTLIATANQGSEATYESGFVIDKFPISRPNLTFSTLTVSNMSPEDSSIYLCSVEGGQGFIQYFGAGTRLSVL.

Remarks on this clonotype: A read error may be the cause here, since a much bigger clone is one base away. The rearrangement uses TRBV6-5 and TRBJ2-5; 9 bases are shared with TRBD2. This CDR3 contains 17 residues. Germline loops: CDR1 MNHEY, CDR2 SVGAGI. CDR3 nucleotide sequence: TGTGCCAGCAGTTACTCCCCCGGGACTAGCCGTCAAGAGGCCCAGTACTTC. This encodes CASSYSPGTSRQEAQYF.

The rearrangement joins TRBV7-2 to TRBJ2-7; D call uncertain. The CDR3 consists of 14 residues. V dropped 3 bases and J dropped 2 bases, with 11 bases sitting between them. Germline V CDR1 and CDR2: SGHTA, FQGNSA. The CDR3 bases are TGTGCCAGCAGCTTCGCGGCCCCGGCCTACGAGCAGTACTTC. Translated, it gives CASSFAAPAYEQYF.

The table lists this clonotype with many counts. This chain uses TRBV6-5 with TRBJ1-4; tentatively, D is TRBD1 (5 bases). The CDR3 is made up of 15 amino acids. V gave up 2 bases and J gave up 7 bases, with 14 bases separating them. Germline-derived CDR1 and CDR2 are MNHEY and SVGAGI. The CDR3 nucleotides are TGTGCCAGCAGTTACGGTGGGACGCGAAGTGAAAAACTGTTTTTT. Encoded protein: CASSYGGTRSEKLFF.

The chain is built from TRBV13 and TRBJ2-1; D is uncertain. The CDR3 spans 12 residues. Trimming took off 3 bases at V and 6 bases at J, with 6 bases between the two ends. CDR1 is PRHDT, CDR2 FYEKMQ, per germline (reference sequence). The DNA for the CDR3 is TGTGCCAGCAGCTTCGAGAGCAATGAGCAGTTCTTC. Protein product: CASSFESNEQFF.

This chain connects TRBV19 to TRBJ2-2, with 7 bases identical to TRBD2. V shed 4 bases, J shed 7 bases, and the junction held 12 bases outside the gene matches. The germline V gene has CDR1 LNHDA and CDR2 SQIVND (reference sequence). This CDR3 is 16 amino acids long. CDR3 protein: CASSTLYGGSLGELFF. In DNA, the CDR3 is TGTGCCAGTAGTACGCTATATGGCGGGAGTCTCGGGGAGCTGTTTTTT.

As to this clonotype: A much larger clone sits a single nucleotide away, making a read error possible. V is TRBV12-3 or TRBV12-4 and J is TRBJ2-5; TRBD1 is a possible D gene (5 bases). V was cut by 7 bases and J by 7 bases, with 16 bases left in between. The length of the CDR3 is 13 residues. CDR3 nucleotide sequence: TGTGCCAGCACCAAGGACAAGCGAGGGACCCAGTACTTC. This encodes CASTKDKRGTQYF.

The sample holds many counts of this clonotype. The genes are TRBV7-3 and TRBJ2-1; D not resolved. The CDR3 spans 12 residues. Germline values: CDR1 SGHTA, CDR2 FQGTGA. The germline V and J ends were trimmed by 2 bases and 8 bases, with 7 bases remaining between them. The CDR3, as DNA: TGTGCCAGCAGCTTATACTCCGATGAGCAGTTCTTC. Protein product: CASSLYSDEQFF.

Turning to this clonotype: A much bigger clone sits one base away, suggesting this may be a read error. CDR3 loop: CATSEDGYGYTF. DNA for the CDR3: TGTGCCACCAGTGAGGACGGCTATGGCTACACCTTC. The chain uses TRBV24-1 and TRBJ1-2; no definite D call. The CDR3 contains 12 residues. The germline V and J ends were trimmed by 4 bases and 4 bases, with 6 bases remaining between them. Germline values: CDR1 KGHDR, CDR2 SFDVKD.

This clonotype occurred many times. This chain uses TRBV10-3 with TRBJ2-4; TRBD2 agrees at 11 bases. CDR1 is ENHRY, CDR2 SYGVKD, per germline. V lost 3 bases and J lost 1; bases outside the gene matches: 5. This CDR3 is 17 amino acids long. CDR3: CAISEVLAGAAKNIQYF. The CDR3 DNA sequence: TGTGCCATCAGTGAAGTACTAGCGGGGGCGGCCAAAAACATTCAGTACTTC.

This clonotype was seen at least ten times. This chain connects TRBV12-3 or TRBV12-4 to TRBJ2-3; D gene ambiguous. Trimming pared 1 base from V and 6 bases from J, leaving 11 bases between. This CDR3 is built from 14 residues. CDR3 residues: CASSLDSSTDTQYF. The CDR3 DNA reads TGTGCCAGCAGTTTAGACAGTTCTACGGATACGCAGTATTTT.

This clonotype was counted at least ten times. The chain recombines TRBV13 with TRBJ2-5, with TRBD1 matching 10 bases. Germline CDR1 and CDR2: PRHDT and FYEKMQ (reference sequence). The CDR3 length is 14 residues. Trimming removed 5 bases from V and 5 bases from J; junction bases left unmatched: 5. The CDR3, as DNA: TGTGCCAGCAGCACGACAGGGGGCTTGGAGACCCAGTACTTC. Encoded protein: CASSTTGGLETQYF.

This clonotype was observed many times. The rearrangement uses TRBV6-5 and TRBJ1-2, with D maybe TRBD1 (6 bases). V was trimmed by 0 bases and J by 8 bases, leaving 13 bases between them. CDR1 MNHEY and CDR2 SVGAGI come from the germline V gene. The CDR3 has 14 amino acids. CDR3 sequence reads: CASSYSGTQIGYTF. CDR3 DNA sequence: TGTGCCAGCAGTTACTCCGGGACACAAATAGGCTACACCTTC.

The table lists this clonotype with a few counts. The rearrangement links TRBV4-1 to TRBJ2-1; 7 positions agree with TRBD2. J lost 0 bases, V lost 1 base, and 6 bases had no gene match. Germline-derived CDR1 and CDR2 are MGHRA and YSYEKL. The CDR3 consists of 17 residues. The CDR3: CASSQGLAASSYNEQFF. In nucleotides, the CDR3 is TGCGCCAGCAGCCAAGGACTAGCTGCCAGCTCCTACAATGAGCAGTTCTTC.

As regards this clonotype: This may be a read error, as it is one base from a much larger clone. The final CDR3 position lacks the conserved phenylalanine or tryptophan, pointing to a likely read error. The genes are TRBV12-3 or TRBV12-4 and TRBJ1-2; 7 bases align to TRBD1. The CDR3 is 14 residues long. Trimming removed 6 bases from V and 8 bases from J; junction bases left unmatched: 12. The CDR3 region is CASSRDSSSMGYTL. The CDR3 nucleotides read TGTGCCAGCAGCCGGGACAGTTCTTCTATGGGCTACACCCTC.

The chain carries TRBV5-4 and TRBJ2-2, with 9 nucleotides matching TRBD2. Looked up from germline, CDR1 is SGHNT and CDR2 is YYREEE (reference sequence). The V gene end was trimmed by 4 bases and the J gene end by 7 bases; junction bases not matched to a gene: 11. This CDR3 has 16 residues. The CDR3 region is CASSLNAGGPIGELFF. The CDR3 nucleotides read TGTGCCAGCAGCCTAAACGCGGGAGGGCCCATCGGGGAGCTGTTTTTT. The entire variable domain, with the rest obtained from reference TRBV5-4 and TRBJ2-2, is as follows: ETGVTQSPTHLIKTRGQQVTLRCSSQSGHNTVSWYQQALGQGPQFIFQYYREEENGRGNFPPRFSGLQFPNYSSELNVNALELDDSALYLCASSLNAGGPIGELFFGEGSRLTVL.

Notes on this clonotype: This clone may be a read error of a much larger clone one base away. The chain joins TRBV30 to TRBJ2-2; TRBD1 matches at 7 bases. From germline, CDR1 is GTSNPN and CDR2 SVGIG (reference sequence). The CDR3 sequence is 15 residues long. J gave up 3 bases and V 1 base, and 5 bases lay outside the gene matches. CDR3 DNA sequence: TGTGCCTGGAGTGAGGGACAGAGGGACACCGGGGAGCTGTTTTTT. Protein product: CAWSEGQRDTGELFF.

This clonotype showed up many times. V gene TRBV12-3 or TRBV12-4 combines with J gene TRBJ2-7, with D possibly being TRBD1 or TRBD2 (5 bases each). The CDR3 covers 15 residues. Trimming cost V 8 bases and J 6 bases, with 23 bases left between them. In nucleotides, the CDR3 is TGTGCCAGCTCCGAGGGGTCACTCGTGTCGGGCGAGCAGTACTTC. Translating gives CASSEGSLVSGEQYF.

With regard to this clonotype: The CDR3 end shows no conserved phenylalanine or tryptophan, and so a read error is likely. The CDR3 bases are TGTGCCAGCAGCTTGGGGGGACAGGGCGACGAGCAGTACTCC. The encoded protein is CASSLGGQGDEQYS. The rearrangement links TRBV5-6 to TRBJ2-7; 9 nucleotides match TRBD1. There are 14 residues in the CDR3. In germline, CDR1 is SGHDT, CDR2 YYEEEE. The V and J ends lost 0 bases and 5 bases, in that order; junction bases with no gene match: 3.

The chain carries TRBV27 and TRBJ1-5; 7 bases align to TRBD1. CDR1 is MNHEY, CDR2 SMNVEV, per germline (reference sequence). CDR3 size: 14 residues. Trimming at V came to 8 bases and at J to 4 bases, leaving 8 bases not matched to a gene. CDR3 nucleotides: TGTGCCAGCTGGGCGACAGGGTGGAATCAGCCCCAGCATTTT. It codes for CASWATGWNQPQHF.

This clonotype was counted only a few times. The chain has TRBV9 and TRBJ2-1; D is perhaps TRBD2 (6 bases). CDR1 SGDLS and CDR2 YYNGEE come from the germline V gene. This CDR3 region has 11 residues. V lost 5 bases, J lost 10 bases, and 10 bases lay in between. The CDR3 region is CASSTGVEQFF. The DNA for the CDR3 is TGTGCCAGCAGTACGGGAGTCGAGCAGTTCTTC.

DNA of the CDR3: TGTGCCAGTAGTTTCTCAACAGGGGGACCGGAGTTCTTC. Protein sequence: CASSFSTGGPEFF. The rearrangement joins TRBV19 to TRBJ2-1; TRBD1 aligns across 8 bases. The CDR3 is 13 residues long. Germline values: CDR1 LNHDA, CDR2 SQIVND (reference sequence). The V gene end was trimmed by 5 bases and the J gene end by 14 bases; junction bases not matched to a gene: 11.

A few counts support this clonotype. The CDR3 sequence: CASSTNREKAFF. Here the CDR3 DNA reads TGTGCCAGCAGCACCAACAGGGAGAAAGCTTTCTTT. This chain links TRBV14 with TRBJ1-1; perhaps TRBD1 as D (6 bases). CDR3 length: 12 amino acids. CDR1 and CDR2 (germline): SGHDN, FVKESK. Trimming removed 5 bases at V and 9 bases at J, with 13 bases between.

In its sample, this clonotype was seen many times. The chain is built from TRBV2 and TRBJ2-3, with D perhaps given as TRBD1 or TRBD2 (6 bases each). The germline V gene has CDR1 SNHLY and CDR2 FYNNEI. The CDR3 sequence is 16 residues long. The ends were cut back, 1 base at V and 2 bases at J, with 13 bases in the middle. For the CDR3, the DNA is TGTGCCAGCAGTGAAGGAGGGGGGCGACTCACAGATACGCAGTATTTT. Its translation is CASSEGGGRLTDTQYF.

In its sample, this clonotype was seen a few times. The chain recombines TRBV6-1 with TRBJ2-1, with D perhaps matching TRBD1 (6 bases). Per the germline V gene, CDR1 is MNHNS and CDR2 is SASEGT. V was trimmed by 6 bases and J by 2 bases, leaving 26 bases between them. This CDR3 is built from 19 residues. The CDR3 sequence: CASRPLLTQGGSTYNEQFF. The DNA for the CDR3 is TGTGCCAGCAGACCCCTTTTGACACAGGGTGGGAGTACCTACAATGAGCAGTTCTTC.

This clonotype was counted at least ten times. The rearrangement joins TRBV14 to TRBJ1-1; possibly TRBD1 for D (5 bases). Trimming stripped 0 bases from V and 7 bases from J, with 12 bases between. This CDR3 spans 14 amino acids. From germline, CDR1 is SGHDN and CDR2 FVKESK. The CDR3 nucleotides are TGTGCCAGCAGCCAAGATCCGGGGGACCTTGAAGCTTTCTTT. Protein: CASSQDPGDLEAFF.

This clonotype was picked up one time. This likely reflects a read error, since a far larger clone is one base away. The chain combines TRBV27 with TRBJ2-4; 9 bases map to TRBD1. Trimming at V came to 7 bases and at J to 1 base, leaving 14 bases not matched to a gene. The germline V gene has CDR1 MNHEY and CDR2 SMNVEV (reference sequence). The CDR3 runs 18 residues. The CDR3 protein is CASNHTHTGGAAKNIQYF. CDR3 in DNA: TGTGCCAGCAACCATACACATACAGGGGGCGCGGCCAAAAACATTCAGTACTTC.

This clonotype was picked up many times. This sequence joins TRBV7-9 and TRBJ2-3; D is possibly TRBD1 (5 bases). Trimming shortened V by 8 bases and J by 1 base, and 25 bases separated the two germline ends. This CDR3 has 18 residues. Germline assignment: CDR1 SEHNR and CDR2 FQNEAQ (reference sequence). The DNA for the CDR3 is TGTGCCAGCCTACGATCCATATGGGGCGCCCCCGGCACAGATACGCAGTATTTT. This translates into CASLRSIWGAPGTDTQYF. The variable domain in full, with the rest retrieved from reference TRBV7-9 and TRBJ2-3, is DTGVSQNPRHKITKRGQNVTFRCDPISEHNRLYWYRQTLGQGPEFLTYFQNEAQLEKSRLLSDRFSAERPKGSFSTLEIQRTEQGDSAMYLCASLRSIWGAPGTDTQYFGPGTRLTVL.

This clonotype was recorded at least ten times. This chain uses TRBV2 with TRBJ2-3, with D perhaps being TRBD1 or TRBD2 (5 bases each). The V gene's germline CDR1 is SNHLY and CDR2 FYNNEI. There are 14 residues in the CDR3. V lost 4 bases to trimming and J lost 6 bases, with 14 bases between them. CDR3 sequence: CASSGGPGRDTQYF. CDR3 DNA sequence: TGTGCCAGCAGTGGGGGACCGGGAAGGGATACGCAGTATTTT.

There are a few counts of this clonotype. The chain uses TRBV30 and TRBJ2-2, with unresolved D. Germline CDR1 and CDR2: GTSNPN and SVGIG (reference sequence). V was pared by 5 bases and J by 0 bases, with 10 bases between. The CDR3 loop spans 14 amino acids. The CDR3 sequence: CAWARTTNTGELFF. DNA for the CDR3: TGTGCCTGGGCCCGAACGACGAACACCGGGGAGCTGTTTTTT.